This is a list of T cell receptor beta chains from one sample in a study of blood T cell repertoires in COVID-19. TCRdb's table, derived via immunoSEQ multiplex PCR, lists solely in-frame clones and lacks some. The table lists hundreds of thousands of clones, roughly 85% of them singletons. Input material: peripheral blood. The receptors originated from a middle-aged man with COVID-19, enrolled during active disease. Both conserved end residues are part of each CDR3. The D gene is left open where the match is weak. Clone size, where shown, is once, few, many, or a class for clones that have expanded.

clone_size: -; d_call: -; cdr3_length: 14; j_call: TRBJ2-1; v_call: TRBV5-5; cdr3_nt: TGTGCCAGCAGCTTGGCGAGGGAGAGAAATGAGCAGTTCTTC; cdr3_aa: CASSLARERNEQFF
clone_size: -; d_call: -; cdr3_length: 17; j_call: TRBJ1-3; v_call: TRBV6-1; cdr3_nt: TGTGCCAGCAGTGAAGCGGGGGGGGCTGTCTCTGGAAACACCATATATTTT; cdr3_aa: CASSEAGGAVSGNTIYF
clone_size: -; d_call: -; cdr3_length: 15; j_call: TRBJ2-1; v_call: TRBV7-7; cdr3_nt: TGTGCTAGCAGCATAGATACAAGCTCCTACAATGAGCAGTTCTTC; cdr3_aa: CASSIDTSSYNEQFF
clone_size: once; d_call: -; cdr3_length: 14; j_call: TRBJ1-1; v_call: TRBV3-1/TRBV3-2; cdr3_nt: TGTGCCAGCAGCCACGCGGGAAGAGGCGCGGGAGCTTTCTTT; cdr3_aa: CASSHAGRGAGAFF
clone_size: -; d_call: TRBD1; cdr3_length: 18; j_call: TRBJ1-5; v_call: TRBV15; cdr3_nt: TGTGCCACCAGCAGAGCCGGGACAGCAATGTATAGCAATCAGCCCCAGCATTTT; cdr3_aa: CATSRAGTAMYSNQPQHF
clone_size: -; d_call: -; cdr3_length: 15; j_call: TRBJ1-6; v_call: TRBV10-3; cdr3_nt: TGTGCCATCAGTGGCACTTCTACAGGGAATCAGCCCCTCCACTTT; cdr3_aa: CAISGTSTGNQPLHF
clone_size: -; d_call: TRBD2; cdr3_length: 15; j_call: TRBJ2-7; v_call: TRBV3-1/TRBV3-2; cdr3_nt: TGTGCCAGCAGCCACCCCGCGGGGGGGCAATACGAGCAGTACTTC; cdr3_aa: CASSHPAGGQYEQYF
clone_size: -; d_call: TRBD1; cdr3_length: 17; j_call: TRBJ2-1; v_call: TRBV7-9; cdr3_nt: TGTGCCAGCAGCTTAGATATACGGACAGGGGACTACAATGAGCAGTTCTTC; cdr3_aa: CASSLDIRTGDYNEQFF
clone_size: -; d_call: TRBD1; cdr3_length: 14; j_call: TRBJ2-1; v_call: TRBV2; cdr3_nt: TGTGCCAGCCCTGTTCCGGGACAGAGTCTCGGGCAGTTCTTC; cdr3_aa: CASPVPGQSLGQFF
clone_size: -; d_call: TRBD1; cdr3_length: 14; j_call: TRBJ1-2; v_call: TRBV9; cdr3_nt: TGTGCCAGCACCAAGGACAGGGCGAACTATGGCTACACCTTC; cdr3_aa: CASTKDRANYGYTF
clone_size: -; d_call: -; cdr3_length: 14; j_call: TRBJ1-1; v_call: TRBV19; cdr3_nt: TGTGCCAGTAGAAGATACCACTCGAACACTGAAGCTTTCTTT; cdr3_aa: CASRRYHSNTEAFF
clone_size: -; d_call: TRBD1; cdr3_length: 17; j_call: TRBJ2-2; v_call: TRBV6-2/TRBV6-3; cdr3_nt: TGTGCCAGCAGTTACTCCGGGACAGGGGGAGTCGATCGGGAGCTGTTTTTT; cdr3_aa: CASSYSGTGGVDRELFF
clone_size: -; d_call: TRBD2; cdr3_length: 16; j_call: TRBJ2-3; v_call: TRBV14; cdr3_nt: TGTGCCAGCAGCGAATTCAGGAGCGGGGGCACAGATACGCAGTATTTT; cdr3_aa: CASSEFRSGGTDTQYF
clone_size: -; d_call: TRBD1; cdr3_length: 13; j_call: TRBJ2-7; v_call: TRBV9; cdr3_nt: TGTGCCAGCAGCTCCCGGACAGGCTACGAGCAGTACTTC; cdr3_aa: CASSSRTGYEQYF
clone_size: -; d_call: -; cdr3_length: 13; j_call: TRBJ1-1; v_call: TRBV5-4; cdr3_nt: TGTGCCAGCAGCTTTGCGGAGAACACTGAAGCTTTCTTT; cdr3_aa: CASSFAENTEAFF
clone_size: -; d_call: TRBD2; cdr3_length: 14; j_call: TRBJ2-7; v_call: TRBV10-3; cdr3_nt: TGTGCCATCAGTGAGTCGCCTAGCGGAGTCGAGCAGTACTTC; cdr3_aa: CAISESPSGVEQYF
clone_size: -; d_call: -; cdr3_length: 14; j_call: TRBJ2-7; v_call: TRBV2; cdr3_nt: TGTGCCAGCAGGCGGGACGTCTTCGACTACGAGCAGTACTTC; cdr3_aa: CASRRDVFDYEQYF
clone_size: -; d_call: TRBD1; cdr3_length: 13; j_call: TRBJ1-2; v_call: TRBV18; cdr3_nt: TGTGCCAGCTCACCCGGGACAGATTATGGCTACACCTTC; cdr3_aa: CASSPGTDYGYTF
clone_size: -; d_call: -; cdr3_length: 15; j_call: TRBJ1-6; v_call: TRBV19; cdr3_nt: TGTGCCAGTAGTGAGATGGACAGCTATAATTCACCCCTCCACTTT; cdr3_aa: CASSEMDSYNSPLHF
clone_size: -; d_call: TRBD2; cdr3_length: 15; j_call: TRBJ2-1; v_call: TRBV27; cdr3_nt: TGTGCCAGCAGAGGTCCGGGACTACATTACAATGAGCAGTTCTTC; cdr3_aa: CASRGPGLHYNEQFF
clone_size: -; d_call: -; cdr3_length: 14; j_call: TRBJ2-1; v_call: TRBV6-5; cdr3_nt: TGTGCCAGCAGTTACACCCTGGAGGGAAATGAGCAGTTCTTC; cdr3_aa: CASSYTLEGNEQFF
clone_size: -; d_call: -; cdr3_length: 12; j_call: TRBJ1-2; v_call: TRBV27; cdr3_nt: TGTGCCAGCGGCCTGGACAGCTATGGCTACACCTTC; cdr3_aa: CASGLDSYGYTF
clone_size: once; d_call: -; cdr3_length: 17; j_call: TRBJ1-3; v_call: TRBV19; cdr3_nt: TGTGCCAGTTCGTTCGGGACACAGATTAGCTCTGGAAACACCATATATTTT; cdr3_aa: CASSFGTQISSGNTIYF
clone_size: once; d_call: TRBD1; cdr3_length: 16; j_call: TRBJ1-2; v_call: TRBV6-2/TRBV6-3; cdr3_nt: TGTGCCAGCAGTTCCGTCTCCGGGACAGGGTACTATGGCTACACCTTC; cdr3_aa: CASSSVSGTGYYGYTF
clone_size: -; d_call: -; cdr3_length: 13; j_call: TRBJ1-4; v_call: TRBV29-1; cdr3_nt: TGCAGCGCCGGAGGGGGAGGGGGTGAAAAACTGTTTTTT; cdr3_aa: CSAGGGGGEKLFF
clone_size: -; d_call: TRBD1; cdr3_length: 14; j_call: TRBJ2-1; v_call: TRBV5-1; cdr3_nt: TGCGCCAGCAGCTTGGCAGGGGGCAAGGATGAGCAGTTCTTC; cdr3_aa: CASSLAGGKDEQFF
clone_size: -; d_call: -; cdr3_length: 14; j_call: TRBJ2-7; v_call: TRBV9; cdr3_nt: TGTGCCAGCAGCGTAGGAACAGGGTTCGACGAGCAGTACTTC; cdr3_aa: CASSVGTGFDEQYF
clone_size: few; d_call: TRBD1; cdr3_length: 16; j_call: TRBJ1-6; v_call: TRBV7-2; cdr3_nt: TGTGCCAGCAGCTTAGAGGTACAGGGGGGTTATTCACCCCTCCACTTT; cdr3_aa: CASSLEVQGGYSPLHF
clone_size: -; d_call: -; cdr3_length: 15; j_call: TRBJ2-7; v_call: TRBV5-4; cdr3_nt: TGTGCCAGCAGCTTAGGTGCAGGGGATTTATCAGAGCAGTACTTC; cdr3_aa: CASSLGAGDLSEQYF
clone_size: -; d_call: -; cdr3_length: 17; j_call: TRBJ2-6; v_call: TRBV5-1; cdr3_nt: TGCGCCAGCAGCTTGGCCGGGGTCGGCTCTGGGGCCAACGTCCTGACTTTC; cdr3_aa: CASSLAGVGSGANVLTF
clone_size: -; d_call: TRBD1; cdr3_length: 14; j_call: TRBJ1-5; v_call: TRBV13; cdr3_nt: TGTGCCAACCTTAACAGGGGGGGAAATCAGCCCCAGCATTTT; cdr3_aa: CANLNRGGNQPQHF
clone_size: once; d_call: -; cdr3_length: 15; j_call: TRBJ1-2; v_call: TRBV4-1; cdr3_nt: TGCGCCAGCAGCCCGAAATTAGCGGGTATCGGTGGCTACACCTTC; cdr3_aa: CASSPKLAGIGGYTF
clone_size: once; d_call: -; cdr3_length: 14; j_call: TRBJ2-1; v_call: TRBV30; cdr3_nt: TGTGCCTGGAATTGGGGGGCGGGGGACAATGAGCAGTTCTTC; cdr3_aa: CAWNWGAGDNEQFF
clone_size: -; d_call: TRBD1; cdr3_length: 19; j_call: TRBJ2-3; v_call: TRBV7-9; cdr3_nt: TGTGCCAGCAGCTCGAAACGGGGTGGTGGGACAGGGGGAACAGATACGCAGTATTTT; cdr3_aa: CASSSKRGGGTGGTDTQYF
clone_size: -; d_call: TRBD2; cdr3_length: 15; j_call: TRBJ2-2; v_call: TRBV5-1; cdr3_nt: TGCGCCAGCAGCCAGCTAGCGGGGAACACCGGGGAGCTGTTTTTT; cdr3_aa: CASSQLAGNTGELFF
clone_size: -; d_call: TRBD2; cdr3_length: 18; j_call: TRBJ2-2; v_call: TRBV4-3; cdr3_nt: TGCGCCAGCAGCCAAGATTTGGGAGCGGGGGGGCTCACCGGGGAGCTGTTTTTT; cdr3_aa: CASSQDLGAGGLTGELFF
clone_size: once; d_call: -; cdr3_length: 16; j_call: TRBJ1-5; v_call: TRBV3-1/TRBV3-2; cdr3_nt: TGTGCCAGCAGCCCTCAGTTGAGGTATTGCAATCAGCCCCAGCATTTT; cdr3_aa: CASSPQLRYCNQPQHF
clone_size: few; d_call: -; cdr3_length: 15; j_call: TRBJ1-3; v_call: TRBV4-3; cdr3_nt: TGCGCCAGCAGCCAAGTGGCAGGGTGGGGAAACACCATATATTTT; cdr3_aa: CASSQVAGWGNTIYF
clone_size: -; d_call: -; cdr3_length: 13; j_call: TRBJ1-2; v_call: TRBV5-1; cdr3_nt: TGCGCCAGCAGCTTGGCCACCGGGGGTGGCTACACCTTC; cdr3_aa: CASSLATGGGYTF
clone_size: -; d_call: TRBD1; cdr3_length: 16; j_call: TRBJ1-1; v_call: TRBV6-1; cdr3_nt: TGTGCCAGCAGTGTTAAAACCGGGACAGGGTACACTGAAGCTTTCTTT; cdr3_aa: CASSVKTGTGYTEAFF
clone_size: -; d_call: TRBD2; cdr3_length: 16; j_call: TRBJ2-1; v_call: TRBV7-3; cdr3_nt: TGTGCCAGCAGCGCAAGACTAGCGGGGGAAGGAGATGAGCAGTTCTTC; cdr3_aa: CASSARLAGEGDEQFF
clone_size: few; d_call: TRBD1; cdr3_length: 16; j_call: TRBJ1-2; v_call: TRBV10-3; cdr3_nt: TGTGCCGTTCTCGCGCCTAGGACAGGGATCGGCTATGGCTACACCTTC; cdr3_aa: CAVLAPRTGIGYGYTF
clone_size: -; d_call: -; cdr3_length: 15; j_call: TRBJ1-5; v_call: TRBV28; cdr3_nt: TGTGCCAGCGGACAAACGGGACACAGAAATCAGCCCCAGCATTTT; cdr3_aa: CASGQTGHRNQPQHF
clone_size: few; d_call: TRBD1; cdr3_length: 14; j_call: TRBJ1-1; v_call: TRBV6-5; cdr3_nt: TGTGCCAGCAGTTGGGGAACAGGGGGAACTGAAGCTTTCTTT; cdr3_aa: CASSWGTGGTEAFF
clone_size: -; d_call: TRBD1; cdr3_length: 15; j_call: TRBJ2-2; v_call: TRBV30; cdr3_nt: TGTGCCTGGAGTGAAGGGACAGGGAACACCGGGGAGCTGTTTTTT; cdr3_aa: CAWSEGTGNTGELFF
clone_size: once; d_call: -; cdr3_length: 14; j_call: TRBJ2-5; v_call: TRBV6-5; cdr3_nt: TGTGCCAGCAGTACGTTCGAGGGCCGGGAGACCCAGTACTTC; cdr3_aa: CASSTFEGRETQYF
clone_size: -; d_call: -; cdr3_length: 14; j_call: TRBJ2-1; v_call: TRBV3-1/TRBV3-2; cdr3_nt: TGTGCCAGCAGCCAAGGGAATAGCTGGGATGAGCAGTTCTTC; cdr3_aa: CASSQGNSWDEQFF
clone_size: -; d_call: -; cdr3_length: 15; j_call: TRBJ1-5; v_call: TRBV19; cdr3_nt: TGTGCCAGTACCCCGGGGAGGGCCCCTTTGGTGCCCCAGCATTTT; cdr3_aa: CASTPGRAPLVPQHF
clone_size: -; d_call: TRBD1; cdr3_length: 13; j_call: TRBJ1-1; v_call: TRBV5-1; cdr3_nt: TGCGCCAGCAGCCAGGGGGGACAAACTGAAGCTTTCTTT; cdr3_aa: CASSQGGQTEAFF